Listed below are T cell receptor beta chains from one sample, sequenced in a study of blood T cells in healthy people across ages. TCRdb reprocessed the 5' RACE reads with MiXCR, giving one entry per CDR3 protein. The data show under 950,000 distinct CDR3 sequences, 22% seen once. The material sequenced was blood. These receptors all come from a man aged 70 or older in good health. Each CDR3 is given with its conserved first and last residue. The D gene is left open where the match is weak. The size of a clone is reported for some rows only, either as once, few or many, or as a class for expanded clones.

size | J | V | D | CDR3 | DNA
- | TRBJ2-5 | TRBV20-1 | - | CSAILQETQYF | TGCAGTGCTATTCTCCAAGAGACCCAGTACTTC
few | TRBJ2-3 | TRBV7-2 | TRBD1 | CASSDRVSTDTQYF | TGTGCCAGCAGCGACAGGGTTAGCACAGATACGCAGTATTTT
- | TRBJ1-2 | TRBV29-1 | - | CSVEDTGVANYGYTF | TGCAGCGTTGAAGATACGGGGGTAGCTAACTATGGCTACACCTTC
few | TRBJ1-6 | TRBV6-5 | TRBD1 | CASSYRSGTGVSPLHF | TGTGCCAGCAGTTATAGGTCTGGGACAGGGGTCTCACCCCTCCACTTT
few | TRBJ2-3 | TRBV7-2 | - | CASSLRQHSTDTQYF | TGTGCCAGCAGCTTAAGGCAACATAGCACAGATACGCAGTATTTT
- | TRBJ1-2 | TRBV28 | - | CASSLLQVYGYTF | TGTGCCAGCAGTTTATTACAGGTCTATGGCTACACCTTC
many | TRBJ2-5 | TRBV10-3 | TRBD2 | CAISGLAGETQYF | TGTGCCATCAGTGGTCTAGCGGGGGAGACCCAGTACTTC
few | TRBJ2-1 | TRBV19 | TRBD2 | CASRIRAGGTYNEQFF | TGTGCCAGTAGAATCAGGGCGGGGGGGACCTACAATGAGCAGTTCTTC
many | TRBJ2-7 | TRBV12-3/TRBV12-4 | TRBD2 | CASSPRTSGGYEQYF | TGTGCCAGCAGTCCTCGGACTAGCGGGGGCTACGAGCAGTACTTC
few | TRBJ1-6 | TRBV2 | TRBD1 | CASIEDRDNSPLHF | TGTGCCAGCATTGAGGACAGGGATAATTCACCCCTCCACTTT
- | TRBJ2-1 | TRBV5-5 | - | CASGTTRSYNEQFF | TGTGCCAGCGGAACTACCCGCAGCTACAATGAGCAGTTCTTC
few | TRBJ2-1 | TRBV10-3 | - | CAISELPLEQGEQFF | TGTGCCATCAGCGAACTTCCACTCGAGCAGGGTGAGCAGTTCTTC
- | TRBJ1-6 | TRBV6-5 | - | CASSPRRGYNSPLHF | TGTGCCAGCAGTCCCCGGCGAGGATATAATTCACCCCTCCACTTT
- | TRBJ2-1 | TRBV3-1 | - | CASSLSPPAGVQFF | TGTGCCAGCAGCCTTAGTCCCCCGGCAGGGGTGCAGTTCTTC
- | TRBJ2-2 | TRBV28 | - | CASSFLRDTGALFF | TGTGCCAGCAGTTTTCTTCGAGACACCGGGGCGCTGTTTTTT
- | TRBJ2-5 | TRBV20-1 | TRBD2 | CSARDLGGVSSGETQYF | TGCAGTGCTAGAGACCTGGGAGGGGTCAGTTCGGGAGAGACCCAGTACTTC
- | TRBJ1-5 | TRBV12-3/TRBV12-4 | - | CASTSGASQPQHF | TGTGCCAGCACCTCGGGGGCGTCCCAGCCCCAGCATTTT
- | TRBJ2-3 | TRBV12-3/TRBV12-4 | - | CASRPVGSTDTQYF | TGTGCCAGCAGGCCCGTGGGTAGCACAGATACGCAGTATTTT
few | TRBJ2-1 | TRBV5-1 | TRBD1 | CASSLEGQGNEQFF | TGCGCCAGCAGCTTGGAGGGACAGGGGAATGAGCAGTTCTTC
- | TRBJ2-4 | TRBV7-2 | - | CASSSRGMPKNIQYF | TGTGCCAGCAGCTCACGGGGGATGCCCAAAAACATTCAGTACTTC
few | TRBJ2-1 | TRBV19 | - | CASSTNAGSSYNEQFF | TGTGCCAGTAGTACCAACGCGGGGTCCTCCTACAATGAGCAGTTCTTC
few | TRBJ1-2 | TRBV28 | - | CVSRETGTSSVYGYTF | TGTGTCAGCAGAGAAACCGGGACTTCCTCCGTTTATGGCTACACCTTC
- | TRBJ2-3 | TRBV5-1 | TRBD2 | CASSTGLASSTDTQYF | TGCGCCAGCAGCACCGGACTAGCCTCTAGCACAGATACGCAGTATTTT
few | TRBJ1-2 | TRBV12-3/TRBV12-4 | TRBD1 | CASQSDRYGYTF | TGTGCCAGCCAATCGGACAGGTATGGCTACACCTTC
many | TRBJ1-4 | TRBV3-1 | - | CASSQDFQGFTNEKLFF | TGTGCCAGCAGCCAAGATTTCCAGGGGTTCACTAATGAAAAACTGTTTTTT
few | TRBJ1-2 | TRBV21-1 | - | CASSKVAGIYGYTF | TGTGCCAGCAGCAAAGTGGCAGGGATCTATGGCTACACCTTC
few | TRBJ2-1 | TRBV7-2 | - | CASSLGLRATRYNEQFF | TGTGCCAGCAGCTTAGGGCTTAGAGCAACCCGCTACAATGAGCAGTTCTTC
- | TRBJ1-2 | TRBV28 | TRBD1 | CASSPWTGPNYGYTF | TGTGCCAGCAGTCCCTGGACAGGGCCGAACTATGGCTACACCTTC
few | TRBJ1-2 | TRBV20-1 | TRBD1 | CSAGTGANYGYTF | TGCAGTGCTGGGACAGGGGCTAACTATGGCTACACCTTC
few | TRBJ2-7 | TRBV2 | - | CASSDSEYEQYF | TGTGCCAGCAGTGATAGCGAATACGAGCAGTACTTC
- | TRBJ2-7 | TRBV29-1 | - | CSVEDERGSYEQYF | TGCAGCGTTGAGGACGAACGGGGCTCCTACGAGCAGTACTTC
- | TRBJ2-1 | TRBV6-1 | TRBD1 | CASSELGQGSNEQFF | TGTGCCAGCAGTGAACTAGGACAGGGCTCCAATGAGCAGTTCTTC
- | TRBJ1-2 | TRBV6-5 | - | CASSYSPPNYGYTF | TGTGCCAGCAGTTACTCGCCCCCTAACTATGGCTACACCTTC
many | TRBJ2-1 | TRBV29-1 | - | CSVEPGSGREQFF | TGCAGCGTTGAGCCCGGGAGTGGTCGTGAGCAGTTCTTC
few | TRBJ1-3 | TRBV10-3 | - | CAITRDKGNTIYF | TGTGCCATCACCCGGGATAAAGGAAACACCATATATTTT
- | TRBJ2-1 | TRBV29-1 | - | CSTGDLGNEQFF | TGCAGCACGGGTGATCTTGGCAATGAGCAGTTCTTC
- | TRBJ2-4 | TRBV7-8 | - | CASSQRKWGDFIQYF | TGTGCCAGCAGCCAGAGAAAATGGGGGGATTTCATTCAGTACTTC
- | TRBJ2-5 | TRBV12-3/TRBV12-4 | - | CASRPTPAKETQYF | TGTGCCAGCAGGCCGACCCCCGCTAAGGAGACCCAGTACTTC
- | TRBJ2-7 | TRBV28 | - | CASSLASGGGYYEQYF | TGTGCCAGCAGTTTAGCCAGTGGAGGGGGCTACTACGAGCAGTACTTC
- | TRBJ2-5 | TRBV11-2 | TRBD1 | CASSTWDRGAQETQYF | TGTGCCAGCAGCACCTGGGACAGGGGTGCCCAAGAGACCCAGTACTTC
- | TRBJ1-4 | TRBV7-2 | - | CASTLTVVGEKLFF | TGTGCCAGCACCTTGACGGTAGTAGGTGAAAAACTGTTTTTT
- | TRBJ2-3 | TRBV5-1 | - | CASSLTRIGTDTQYF | TGCGCCAGCAGCTTGACCCGAATAGGGACAGATACGCAGTATTTT